Sequencing of this T cell receptor (beta chain) was carried out in a study of response to subunit inactivated influenza vaccine. Findings and limits, study-wide: The study's authors posited that every seasonal influenza vaccination enlists few new T cells.

With respect to this clonotype: Antigen: not known.

V lost 5 bases and J lost 4; bases outside the gene matches: 4. The V gene's germline CDR1 is LNHNV and CDR2 YYDKDF (reference sequence). The CDR3 totals 14 residues. One entry per CDR3 protein results from TCRdb running MiXCR on the RT-PCR reads. Of 500,000 to 650,000 distinct CDR3 sequences in the sample, about 7.6% were seen once. This specimen was PBMCs from blood, taken about 23 months after vaccination. This clonotype was sampled from a man aged 45 to 70 who received an inactivated influenza vaccine. The rearrangement links TRBV15 to TRBJ2-2; TRBD1 matches 7 bases. CDR3 residues: CATSGYRGTGELFF. The CDR3 DNA sequence: TGTGCCACCAGCGGCTACAGGGGCACCGGGGAGCTGTTTTTT. The full variable domain, completed using reference TRBV15 and TRBJ2-2, is DAMVIQNPRYQVTQFGKPVTLSCSQTLNHNVMYWYQQKSSQAPKLLFHYYDKDFNNEADTPDNFQSRRPNTSFCFLDIRSPGLGDTAMYLCATSGYRGTGELFFGEGSRLTVL.